The TCR beta chain described here comes from a study of control samples from healthy donors and cancer patients. Clones were read by immunoSEQ multiplex PCR, and TCRdb kept only the in-frame ones, dropping some. The profile shows tens of thousands of clones, more than 75% of them singletons. The CDR3 extends over 16 amino acids. V dropped 7 bases and J dropped 0 bases, with 16 bases sitting between them. CDR1 and CDR2 from the germline V gene are MDHEN and SYDVKM. The sample was blood. This clonotype was obtained from a woman aged 60 to 75 in good health. The chain couples TRBV28 to TRBJ2-1, with D possibly being TRBD1 (5 bases). CDR3 in amino acids: CASTLSPDSSYNEQFF. CDR3 nucleotides: TGTGCCAGCACCCTTTCCCCTGACAGCTCCTACAATGAGCAGTTCTTC.